These T cell receptor beta chains were read from a single sample in a study of CD8 T cells in ankylosing spondylitis. TCRdb independently ran MiXCR on the 5' RACE reads; one entry per CDR3 protein. This table has around 35,000 distinct CDR3 sequences, approximately 11% appearing once. The sample was synovial fluid, either unsorted or a sorted T cell fraction (not recorded which). These receptors were collected from a male donor with ankylosing spondylitis. Both conserved end residues are trimmed from each CDR3. Each record gives: V gene, clone size, CDR3 protein. Clone size appears in some rows only: once, few, many, or a class for an expanded clone.

V: TRBV28; size: many; CDR3: ASTQDTFSYEQY
V: TRBV29-1; size: many; CDR3: SVGSQGVFTDTQY
V: TRBV7-3; size: .; CDR3: ASSPPGANVLT
V: TRBV5-6; size: few; CDR3: ASSSGYYNEQF
V: TRBV10-3; size: many; CDR3: AISPDHSYEQY
V: TRBV29-1; size: .; CDR3: SVVPSSDRTYSGNTIY
V: TRBV28; size: many; CDR3: ASSFFSNQPQH
V: TRBV7-3; size: few; CDR3: ASSFVTGELF
V: TRBV9; size: few; CDR3: ASSVGTGGSNEQF
V: TRBV6-2/TRBV6-3; size: .; CDR3: ASSNLGRANEQF
V: TRBV7-3; size: few; CDR3: ASSLIPGAEQY
V: TRBV7-6; size: .; CDR3: ASSLYPQAYTLH
V: TRBV18; size: few; CDR3: ASSPLAGTGLYEQF
V: TRBV20-1; size: many; CDR3: SATGAYEQY
V: TRBV24-1; size: few; CDR3: ATSDSELAQETQY
V: TRBV2; size: .; CDR3: ASSEYPHPDNEQF
V: TRBV27; size: many; CDR3: ASRVKGMHNEQF
V: TRBV19; size: .; CDR3: ASSTLTTRGEQF
V: TRBV28; size: .; CDR3: ASSFGTGNYGYT
V: TRBV7-6; size: .; CDR3: ASSLGSYNSPLH
V: TRBV4-2; size: .; CDR3: ASSGDSPGVH
V: TRBV28; size: many; CDR3: ASSLGRDEAF
V: TRBV7-2; size: .; CDR3: ASSLHGSGSPLH
V: TRBV16; size: .; CDR3: ASSQGRVSYNEQF
V: TRBV12-3/TRBV12-4; size: many; CDR3: ASSPPGLAGREQF
V: TRBV6-1; size: .; CDR3: ASSEYNGSYEQY